A single sample gave rise to the 25 T cell receptor beta chains below, sequenced in a study of identical twins (dated by TCRdb to 2015 to 2016). Libraries came from 5' RACE. TCRdb names Illumina HiSeq 2000 as the instrument used. The raw public data were reprocessed by TCRdb itself: fastp quality trimming at Q25, MiXCR clonotype calling, in-frame beta chains only. Entries that share a CDR3 protein sequence are merged under the most common genes and DNA. The sample table shows approximately 590,000 distinct CDR3 sequences, and approximately 9.6% are seen once. Approximately 3% of the sample belongs to the ten largest clones. The same data also contributed to another study, on yellow fever vaccine responses in identical twins.

Sequenced sample: PBMCs. The receptors here all came from a woman aged 18-29 years in good health.

Ten or more counts support this clonotype. In DNA, the CDR3 is TGCGCCAGCAGCTTGGTCCGAGCTTACAATGAGCAGTTCTTC. This translates into CASSLVRAYNEQFF. The chain employs TRBV5-1 and TRBJ2-1; no definite D call. The ends were cut back, 0 bases at V and 4 bases at J, with 8 bases in the middle. Germline CDR1 is SGHRS and CDR2 is YFSETQ. The CDR3 totals 14 residues.

This clonotype has more than one count but fewer than ten. The rearrangement links TRBV12-3 or TRBV12-4 to TRBJ2-7, with D perhaps matching TRBD1 (6 bases). The CDR3 has 13 residues. V was shortened by 3 bases and J by 5 bases, with 11 bases between the two germline ends. The CDR3 coding sequence is TGTGCCAGCAGTTTTCAGGGGTTGGACGAGCAGTACTTC. Translating gives CASSFQGLDEQYF.

V is TRBV7-9 and J is TRBJ2-1; D unresolved. Trimming stripped 8 bases from V and 8 bases from J, with 10 bases between. CDR1 and CDR2 (germline): SEHNR, FQNEAQ (reference sequence). The CDR3 length is 11 residues. The CDR3 nucleotides are TGTGCCAGCGAATCCTGGGATGAGCAGTTCTTC. Protein product: CASESWDEQFF.

This clonotype has at least ten counts. V usage is TRBV20-1 and J usage is TRBJ2-5, with 7 bases matching TRBD1. The CDR3 is made up of 12 amino acids. Germline trimming cut 7 bases from V and 4 bases from J; bases unmatched to any gene: 6. Germline V gives CDR1 DFQATT, CDR2 SNEGSKA (reference sequence). CDR3 protein: CSGMTGSETQYF. CDR3 coding DNA: TGCAGTGGGATGACAGGGTCAGAGACCCAGTACTTC.

There are many counts of this clonotype. The V and J genes are TRBV15 and TRBJ2-2, with 7 bases matching TRBD2. Germline V lookup: CDR1 LNHNV, CDR2 YYDKDF (reference sequence). The CDR3 sequence is 18 residues long. V was pared by 2 bases and J by 6 bases, with 15 bases of the junction left unmatched. The CDR3 sequence is CATSRLREERDRAGELFF. The DNA of the CDR3 is TGTGCCACCAGCAGATTACGGGAGGAACGGGACCGCGCCGGGGAGCTGTTTTTT.

This clonotype was seen more than once but under ten times. The J gene is TRBJ2-7, the V gene TRBV21-1; TRBD2, as called in the table, went unchecked against the DNA. TRBV21-1 is given as a pseudogene. The CDR3 is 15 amino acids. The CDR3 protein is CASSNGLAGNYEQYF. In DNA, the CDR3 is TGTGCCAGCAGCAACGGACTAGCGGGTAATTACGAGCAGTACTTC.

A few counts support this clonotype. At one boundary the junction diverges from the germline segment, which might be a read error. The V and J genes are TRBV20-1 and TRBJ2-7, with 7 bases lining up with TRBD2. Per germline, CDR1 DFQATT and CDR2 SNEGSKA (reference sequence). There are 16 residues in the CDR3. The CDR3 nucleotides read TGCTGTGCTAGAGAGTTGGTTGCTAGCGGTTCCTACGAGCAGTACTTC. Its protein is CCARELVASGSYEQYF.

CDR3 amino acids: CAKKWSHSLPGTDTQYF. CDR3 DNA sequence: TGTGCCAAAAAATGGTCTCATTCTTTACCGGGCACAGATACGCAGTATTTT. The rearrangement links TRBV10-3 to TRBJ2-3; D is uncertain. The V end was cut by 10 bases, the J end by 1 base, with 24 bases between. In germline, CDR1 is ENHRY, CDR2 SYGVKD. The CDR3 has 17 residues.

CDR3 region: CASREGSNWREQYF. CDR3 DNA sequence: TGTGCCAGCAGGGAGGGCTCCAACTGGCGCGAGCAGTACTTC. This chain connects TRBV6-1 to TRBJ2-7; TRBD2 might be the D (6 bases). CDR1 is MNHNS, CDR2 SASEGT, per germline. Between the trimmed V and J ends, which lost 6 bases and 6 bases, there was a span of 18 bases. This CDR3 region has 14 residues.

This clonotype was seen many times. This chain connects TRBV5-1 to TRBJ1-1, with D unresolved. There are 15 residues in the CDR3. The V gene's germline CDR1 is SGHRS and CDR2 YFSETQ. V was trimmed by 0 bases and J by 1 base, leaving 10 bases between them. The CDR3 here is CASSLDGRPNTEAFF. The CDR3 DNA follows: TGCGCCAGCAGCTTGGATGGCAGACCGAACACTGAAGCTTTCTTT.

There are a few counts of this clonotype. This sequence joins TRBV3-1 and TRBJ1-2; 7 bases fit TRBD1. Germline V gene lookup returns CDR1 LGHDT and CDR2 YNNKEL (reference sequence). V was clipped by 5 bases and J by 3 bases; unmatched bases: 6. The CDR3 length is 14 residues. CDR3 amino acids: CASSESTGYYGYTF. The CDR3 DNA sequence: TGTGCCAGCAGCGAATCGACAGGGTACTATGGCTACACCTTC.

Only a few counts were recorded for this clonotype. This chain joins TRBV4-3 and TRBJ2-1, with 9 bases fitting TRBD2. V was clipped by 1 base and J by 12 bases; unmatched bases: 13. CDR1 and CDR2 from the germline V gene are LGHNA and YSLEER. CDR3 size: 16 residues. As DNA, the CDR3 is TGCGCCAGCAGCCAAGCTGGGCCAGCGGGAGGAGGAGGGCAGTTCTTC. Protein sequence: CASSQAGPAGGGGQFF.

This clonotype appeared many times. V usage is TRBV3-1 and J usage is TRBJ2-7, with a possible D match to TRBD2 (6 bases). V lost 4 bases and J lost 7, with 20 bases in between. The length of the CDR3 is 15 residues. Germline CDR1 and CDR2: LGHDT and YNNKEL (reference sequence). As DNA, the CDR3 is TGTGCCAGCAGCCCCTGGCTAGACCTCCGGGGGGAGCAGTACTTC. Protein sequence: CASSPWLDLRGEQYF.

The V and J genes are TRBV5-1 and TRBJ2-1, with 7 bases fitting TRBD2. The CDR3 loop spans 15 amino acids. V gave up 0 bases and J gave up 7 bases; unmatched junction bases: 7. Germline CDR1 and CDR2: SGHRS and YFSETQ. CDR3 nucleotides: TGCGCCAGCAGCTTGGGGCGGGAGACGTTAAATGAGCAGTTCTTC. Translation: CASSLGRETLNEQFF.

This clonotype was counted ten times or more. The CDR3 here is CASTLTGNNEQFF. DNA of the CDR3: TGTGCCAGCACTCTCACAGGGAACAATGAGCAGTTCTTC. The V gene is TRBV7-8, the J gene TRBJ2-1; the D gene is possibly TRBD1 (6 bases). The germline CDR1 and CDR2 sequences are SGHVS and FQNEAQ. V was shortened by 7 bases and J by 5 bases, with 12 bases between the two germline ends. This CDR3 comprises 13 residues. The full variable domain, completed using reference TRBV7-8 and TRBJ2-1, is GAGVSQSPRYKVAKRGQDVALRCDPISGHVSLFWYQQALGQGPEFLTYFQNEAQLDKSGLPSDRFFAERPEGSVSTLKIQRTQQEDSAVYLCASTLTGNNEQFFGPGTRLTVL.

This clonotype turned up a few times. The chain has TRBV5-1 and TRBJ1-1; TRBD1 is a possible D gene (5 bases). V was cut by 3 bases and J by 1 base, with 10 bases left in between. The germline gives CDR1 SGHRS, CDR2 YFSETQ. The CDR3 runs to 14 residues. CDR3 in DNA: TGCGCCAGCAGCTGGGGACGGCAGAACACTGAAGCTTTCTTT. This gives the protein CASSWGRQNTEAFF.

The chain couples TRBV7-2 to TRBJ1-3, with D possibly matching TRBD1 (6 bases). V shed 4 bases and J shed 3 bases, with 10 bases lying between them. From germline, CDR1 is SGHTA and CDR2 FQGNSA. The CDR3 is made up of 14 amino acids. CDR3 sequence (DNA): TGTGCCAGCAGCTCAACAGGGATTGGAAACACCATATATTTT. Protein product: CASSSTGIGNTIYF.

The CDR3 is CASSRAGGEQFF. In DNA form, the CDR3 reads TGTGCCAGCAGCCGCGCCGGCGGTGAGCAGTTCTTC. V gene TRBV7-3 combines with J gene TRBJ2-1; D is uncertain. The length of the CDR3 is 12 residues. Germline-derived CDR1 and CDR2 are SGHTA and FQGTGA. V was shortened by 5 bases and J by 9 bases, with 11 bases between the two germline ends.

This clonotype was observed a handful of times. V and J are TRBV11-1 and TRBJ1-2; maybe TRBD1 (6 bases). Germline V lookup: CDR1 SGHAT, CDR2 FQDESV (reference sequence). Trimming took 0 bases from V and 1 from J, leaving 30 bases between them. The CDR3 covers 22 residues. The CDR3 loop reads CASSLAPGQSIPGAILNYGYTF. The DNA for the CDR3 is TGTGCCAGCAGCTTAGCCCCCGGACAGTCGATCCCGGGGGCGATCCTTAACTATGGCTACACCTTC.

This clonotype was observed a handful of times. The CDR3 DNA sequence: TGCAGTGCTAGAGTATTGCGGGAGGGAAATGAGCAGTTCTTC. Its protein is CSARVLREGNEQFF. The rearrangement uses TRBV20-1 and TRBJ2-1; 9 bases fit TRBD2. The germline CDR1 and CDR2 sequences are DFQATT and SNEGSKA (reference sequence). V gave up 1 base and J gave up 7 bases; unmatched junction bases: 5. There are 14 residues in the CDR3.

In its sample, this clonotype was seen many times. The chain combines TRBV4-3 with TRBJ2-1, with D unclear. The V end lost 0 bases, the J end lost 1 base, and 10 bases lay between the germline ends. CDR1 and CDR2 from the germline V gene are LGHNA and YSLEER. CDR3 size: 16 residues. CDR3 DNA sequence: TGCGCCAGCAGCCAAGATCCAGTTATGTCCTACAATGAGCAGTTCTTC. It is translated as CASSQDPVMSYNEQFF.

The rearrangement joins TRBV7-3 to TRBJ2-1; 10 nucleotides align to TRBD2. Germline trimming cut 5 bases from V and 8 bases from J; bases unmatched to any gene: 6. This CDR3 contains 14 residues. The V gene's germline CDR1 is SGHTA and CDR2 FQGTGA. In nucleotides, the CDR3 is TGTGCCAGCAGCACGACAGGGACTAGCGATGAGCAGTTCTTC. Its translation is CASSTTGTSDEQFF.

This clonotype was detected only a few times. V usage is TRBV11-2 and J usage is TRBJ2-4; TRBD1 or TRBD2 may be the D gene (5 bases each). There are 18 residues in the CDR3. CDR1 and CDR2 from the germline V gene are SGHAT and FQNNGV. V lost 6 bases and J lost 2, with 23 bases in between. The DNA for the CDR3 is TGTGCCAGCAGTTATACAGGACGAGGGTCTATTCCCAAAAACATTCAGTACTTC. Protein sequence: CASSYTGRGSIPKNIQYF.

V and J are TRBV6-1 and TRBJ2-3; D ambiguous. CDR1 and CDR2 (germline): MNHNS, SASEGT. CDR3 length: 14 residues. Deletions cut 7 bases from V and 0 bases from J, with 11 bases between. In DNA form, the CDR3 reads TGTGCCAGCAATAGAGACTTAAGCACAGATACGCAGTATTTT. Amino acids: CASNRDLSTDTQYF.

This clonotype was counted between two and nine times. The genes are TRBV7-9 and TRBJ1-1; possible D gene TRBD1, 5 bases. Trimming left V 5 bases short and J 3 bases short, with 13 bases between. Germline V gene sequence: CDR1 SEHNR, CDR2 FQNEAQ (reference sequence). CDR3 length: 14 amino acids. For the CDR3, the DNA is TGTGCCAGCAGCCCCTATCAGGGATACACTGAAGCTTTCTTT. Its translation: CASSPYQGYTEAFF.